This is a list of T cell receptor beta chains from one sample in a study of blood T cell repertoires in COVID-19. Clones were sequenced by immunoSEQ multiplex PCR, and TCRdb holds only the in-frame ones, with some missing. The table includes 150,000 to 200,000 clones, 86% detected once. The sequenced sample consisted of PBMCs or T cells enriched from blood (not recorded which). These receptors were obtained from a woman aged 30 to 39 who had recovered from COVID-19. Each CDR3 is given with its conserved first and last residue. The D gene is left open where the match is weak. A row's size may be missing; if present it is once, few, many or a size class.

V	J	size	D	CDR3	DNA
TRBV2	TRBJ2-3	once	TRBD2	CASGLASYTDTQYF	TGTGCCAGCGGACTAGCTTCGTACACAGATACGCAGTATTTT
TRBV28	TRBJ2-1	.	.	CASSLSGVSVNEQFF	TGTGCCAGCAGTTTATCAGGGGTTTCTGTAAATGAGCAGTTCTTC
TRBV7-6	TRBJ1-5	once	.	CASSLGPRREYSNQPQHF	TGTGCCAGCAGCTTAGGACCCAGACGGGAATATAGCAATCAGCCCCAGCATTTT
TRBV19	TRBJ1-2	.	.	CASSLKEKYGYTF	TGTGCCAGTAGTCTAAAGGAGAAGTATGGCTACACCTTC
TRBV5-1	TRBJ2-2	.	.	CASSLRSDAGELFF	TGCGCCAGCAGCTTGAGGAGCGACGCCGGGGAGCTGTTTTTT
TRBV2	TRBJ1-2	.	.	CASGRGGNYGYTF	TGTGCCAGCGGTCGGGGTGGTAACTATGGCTACACCTTC
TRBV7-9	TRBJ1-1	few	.	CASSPDRLGANTEAFF	TGTGCCAGCAGCCCTGACAGGCTTGGGGCGAACACTGAAGCTTTCTTT
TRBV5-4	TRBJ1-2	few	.	CASSFTHYGYTF	TGTGCCAGCAGTTTTACTCACTATGGCTACACCTTC
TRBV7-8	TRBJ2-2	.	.	CASSSLNTGELFF	TGTGCCAGCAGCTCTTTAAACACCGGGGAGCTGTTTTTT
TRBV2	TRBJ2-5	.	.	CASSQEETQYF	TGTGCCAGCTCACAGGAGGAGACCCAGTACTTC
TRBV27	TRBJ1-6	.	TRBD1	CASTPWGTGGSNSPLHF	TGTGCCAGCACGCCGTGGGGGACAGGGGGATCTAATTCACCCCTCCACTTT
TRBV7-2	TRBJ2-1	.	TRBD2	CASSEGLAGYNEQFF	TGTGCCAGCAGCGAGGGACTAGCGGGCTACAATGAGCAGTTCTTC
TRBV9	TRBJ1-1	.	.	CASSVASLGGAEAFF	TGTGCCAGCAGCGTAGCCTCCTTGGGGGGGGCTGAAGCTTTCTTT
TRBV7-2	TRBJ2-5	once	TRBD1	CASSLSGTGQETQYF	TGTGCCAGCAGCCTATCTGGGACAGGCCAAGAGACCCAGTACTTC
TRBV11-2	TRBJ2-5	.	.	CASSLDPPRGQETQYF	TGTGCCAGCAGCTTAGATCCCCCCCGGGGGCAAGAGACCCAGTACTTC
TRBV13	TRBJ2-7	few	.	CASSLSGSRYYEQYF	TGTGCCAGCAGCTTATCGGGAAGCAGGTACTACGAGCAGTACTTC
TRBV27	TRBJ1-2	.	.	CASSRGDANYGYTF	TGTGCCAGCAGCAGGGGAGACGCTAACTATGGCTACACCTTC
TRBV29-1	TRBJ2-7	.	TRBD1	CSVAGDRILGTYEQYF	TGCAGCGTTGCTGGGGACAGAATTCTCGGAACCTACGAGCAGTACTTC
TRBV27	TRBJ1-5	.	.	CASSLSVLEQPQHF	TGTGCCAGCAGTTTATCGGTGTTGGAGCAGCCCCAGCATTTT
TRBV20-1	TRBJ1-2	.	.	CSASTGRTFHSNYGYTF	TGCAGTGCTAGTACAGGAAGAACCTTCCACTCTAACTATGGCTACACCTTC